Each of the 17 T cell receptor beta chains below was sequenced from the same sample in a study of Ad26.COV2.S vaccination and SARS-CoV-2 variants (dated by TCRdb to 2020 to 2023). Library creation used the immunoSEQ multiplex PCR assay. In its TCRdb copy, this immuneACCESS table keeps in-frame sequences only and misses some clones. Where compared with another copy, unresolved V genes explain less than half of these, and the others have no known cause. In all, the sample holds more than 300,000 clones, and around 81% of those were seen once. The ten largest account for 2% to 2.5% of the sample. Read against the paper, the sample's treatment or condition label means: 15 to 20 received Ad26.COV2.S at low or high dose, single or two shots; several received placebo; per-sample allocation not given. For vaccine and placebo recipients, the sequenced repertoires came from samples collected on day 63 after the first injection.

Sequencing used peripheral blood, obtained in a trial of Ad26.COV2.S vaccine versus placebo. The origin of the receptors is a person between 18 and 59 years old who received the Ad26.COV2.S COVID-19 vaccine or a placebo.

This chain uses TRBV10-2 with TRBJ1-2; the match to TRBD1 covers 8 bases. The CDR3 is 14 amino acids. Germline V gives CDR1 WSHSY, CDR2 SAAADI. V dropped 5 bases and J dropped 8; count of bases not matched to a gene: 10. The chain's CDR3 is CASSRQGNGGGYTF. CDR3 nucleotides: TGCGCCAGCAGTCGACAGGGGAATGGAGGCGGCTACACCTTC.

V usage is TRBV14 and J usage is TRBJ2-5; 10 bases fit TRBD2. V lost 3 bases, J lost 2 bases, and 6 bases stayed unmatched. The length of the CDR3 is 16 residues. CDR1 and CDR2 from the germline V gene are SGHDN and FVKESK. CDR3 region: CASSQILAGGQETQYF. The CDR3 nucleotides are TGTGCCAGCAGCCAGATCTTAGCGGGGGGTCAAGAGACCCAGTACTTC.

V is TRBV10-3 and J is TRBJ2-3; the match to TRBD1 covers 8 bases. The CDR3 is made up of 20 amino acids. V shed 6 bases and J 1 base; nucleotides not matched to a gene: 21. The germline V gene encodes CDR1 ENHRY and CDR2 SYGVKD. The CDR3 here is CAISQESGTGPRPGTDTQYF. The DNA for the CDR3 is TGTGCCATCAGCCAAGAATCCGGGACAGGTCCCCGGCCAGGCACAGATACGCAGTATTTT.

The V gene is TRBV15, the J gene TRBJ2-7; D unclear. Germline V gives CDR1 LNHNV, CDR2 YYDKDF (reference sequence). The CDR3 has 12 residues. V lost 3 bases and J lost 2, with 5 bases in between. CDR3 sequence (DNA): TGTGCCACCAGCAGGTTCCCCTACGAGCAGTACTTC. This codes for CATSRFPYEQYF.

The chain joins TRBV5-1 to TRBJ2-7; D ambiguous. The V end lost 4 bases, the J end lost 2 bases, and 13 bases lay between the germline ends. The germline gives CDR1 SGHRS, CDR2 YFSETQ. The CDR3 runs to 14 residues. The CDR3 coding sequence is TGCGCCAGCAGCCTAGAATGGGGTACCTACGAGCAGTACTTC. Amino acid sequence: CASSLEWGTYEQYF.

The chain carries TRBV5-1 and TRBJ2-3; D unresolved. The CDR3 is made up of 14 amino acids. The germline gives CDR1 SGHRS, CDR2 YFSETQ. V dropped 4 bases and J dropped 0 bases, with 9 bases sitting between them. The CDR3 region has the DNA TGCGCCAGCAGCGTAACATCCAGCACAGATACGCAGTATTTT. Amino acids: CASSVTSSTDTQYF. The variable domain in full, completed from reference TRBV5-1 and TRBJ2-3, reads KAGVTQTPRYLIKTRGQQVTLSCSPISGHRSVSWYQQTPGQGLQFLFEYFSETQRNKGNFPGRFSGRQFSNSRSEMNVSTLELGDSALYLCASSVTSSTDTQYFGPGTRLTVL.

The V call is TRBV28, the J call TRBJ1-2; D unclear. Germline V gene data show CDR1 as MDHEN and CDR2 as SYDVKM. Trimming stripped 6 bases from V and 4 bases from J, with 9 bases between. The CDR3 sequence is 12 residues long. In DNA, the CDR3 is TGTGCCAGCAGCCTAAACCTCTATGGCTACACCTTC. This sequence encodes CASSLNLYGYTF.

The J gene is TRBJ2-7, the V gene TRBV14; D might be TRBD1 (6 bases). Trimming removed 4 bases at V and 6 bases at J, with 19 bases between. The germline CDR1 and CDR2 sequences are SGHDN and FVKESK. The CDR3 consists of 15 residues. The CDR3 here is CASSPIQQGGFEQYF. As DNA, the CDR3 is TGTGCCAGCAGCCCGATTCAACAGGGTGGATTCGAGCAGTACTTC.

The CDR3 is CASSGDLTTEAFF. In DNA form, the CDR3 reads TGTGCCAGCAGCGGTGATTTAACTACTGAAGCTTTCTTT. This chain uses TRBV5-6 with TRBJ1-1; D not certain. This CDR3 is built from 13 residues. Trimming shortened V by 4 bases and J by 5 bases, and 12 bases separated the two germline ends. Germline loops: CDR1 SGHDT, CDR2 YYEEEE. The complete variable domain, with remaining parts taken from reference TRBV5-6 and TRBJ1-1, reads DAGVTQSPTHLIKTRGQQVTLRCSPKSGHDTVSWYQQALGQGPQFIFQYYEEEERQRGNFPDRFSGHQFPNYSSELNVNALLLGDSALYLCASSGDLTTEAFFGQGTRLTVV.

This clone was counted only a few times. This chain joins TRBV7-9 and TRBJ1-1; the match to TRBD1 covers 7 bases. With V trimmed by 5 bases and J by 6 bases, 9 bases remained unmatched. The CDR3 spans 14 residues. Germline CDR1 and CDR2: SEHNR and FQNEAQ (reference sequence). The CDR3 loop reads CASSNPRGASEAFF. The CDR3 nucleotides read TGTGCCAGCAGCAATCCCAGGGGGGCTTCTGAAGCTTTCTTT.

CDR3: CASSFGLGTDTQYF. DNA for the CDR3: TGTGCCAGCAGTTTCGGGCTGGGCACAGATACGCAGTATTTT. The rearrangement joins TRBV28 to TRBJ2-3; no reliable D call. This CDR3 is 14 amino acids long. V was trimmed by 3 bases and J by 1 base, leaving 8 bases between them. In germline, CDR1 is MDHEN, CDR2 SYDVKM.

V and J are TRBV3-1 (or the pseudogene TRBV3-2) and TRBJ2-5, with a weak D call TRBD2 (6 bases). V was clipped by 4 bases and J by 5 bases, with 11 bases between them. Germline V gene data show CDR1 as LGHDT and CDR2 as YNNKEL (reference sequence). The CDR3 loop spans 13 amino acids. The CDR3 here is CASSRSGTETQYF. In DNA, the CDR3 is TGTGCCAGCAGCCGCTCAGGGACTGAGACCCAGTACTTC.

There are many counts of this clone. The gene calls are TRBV2 and TRBJ1-3; weak D call: TRBD1 (6 bases). This CDR3 is built from 14 residues. CDR1 and CDR2 from the germline V gene are SNHLY and FYNNEI. Trimming pared 6 bases from V and 2 bases from J, leaving 11 bases between. The CDR3 is CASRPQGPGNTIYF. The CDR3 nucleotides are TGTGCCAGCAGGCCACAGGGACCTGGAAACACCATATATTTT.

This clone was observed once. V is TRBV7-8 and J is TRBJ2-7; D unclear. The germline CDR1 and CDR2 sequences are SGHVS and FQNEAQ. Trimming took off 5 bases at V and 3 bases at J, with 14 bases between the two ends. This CDR3 contains 14 residues. The CDR3 protein is CASSPRWGNYEQYF. Written as DNA, the CDR3 is TGTGCCAGCAGCCCCCGGTGGGGTAACTACGAGCAGTACTTC.

This chain joins TRBV20-1 and TRBJ1-2; D unresolved. CDR3 length: 11 residues. CDR1 is DFQATT and CDR2 is SNEGSKA in the germline V gene (reference sequence). Trimming pared 2 bases from V and 7 bases from J, leaving 8 bases between. The CDR3 nucleotides read TGCAGTGCTAGACAGGATCTTGGCTACACCTTC. It translates to CSARQDLGYTF.

V usage is TRBV4-2 and J usage is TRBJ1-6; unclear D gene. CDR3 length: 17 residues. Germline V gives CDR1 LGHNA, CDR2 YNFKEQ. V shed 0 bases and J shed 0 bases, with 9 bases lying between them. CDR3 sequence: CASSQETASSYNSPLHF. The DNA of the CDR3 is TGTGCCAGCAGCCAAGAAACCGCGAGCTCCTATAATTCACCCCTCCACTTT.

The gene calls are TRBV9 and TRBJ2-2; TRBD1 matches at 9 bases. Trimming at V came to 3 bases and at J to 2 bases, leaving 5 bases not matched to a gene. The CDR3 is 16 amino acids. CDR1 and CDR2 from the germline V gene are SGDLS and YYNGEE. The CDR3: CASSEGTGGNTGELFF. CDR3 in DNA: TGTGCCAGCAGCGAGGGAACAGGGGGCAACACCGGGGAGCTGTTTTTT.